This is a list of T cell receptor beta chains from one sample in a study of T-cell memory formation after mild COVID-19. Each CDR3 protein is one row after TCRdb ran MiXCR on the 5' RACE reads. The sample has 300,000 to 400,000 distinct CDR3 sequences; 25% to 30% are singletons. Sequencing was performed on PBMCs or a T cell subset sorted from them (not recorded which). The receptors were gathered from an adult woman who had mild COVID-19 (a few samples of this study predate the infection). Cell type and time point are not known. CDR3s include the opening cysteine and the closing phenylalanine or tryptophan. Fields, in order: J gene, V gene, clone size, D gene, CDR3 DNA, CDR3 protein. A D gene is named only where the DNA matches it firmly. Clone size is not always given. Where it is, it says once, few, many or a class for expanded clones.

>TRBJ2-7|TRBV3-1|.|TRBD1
TGTGCCAGCAGCCAGGAGGACAGGGCCAATCCCGAGCAGTACTTC
CASSQEDRANPEQYF
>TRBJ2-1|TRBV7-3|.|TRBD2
TGTGCCAGCAGCTCCTCCGGGAGGGCGAGGCACAATGAGCAGTTCTTC
CASSSSGRARHNEQFF
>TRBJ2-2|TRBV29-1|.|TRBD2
TGCAGCGTTTGGGCGGGAGTGGGCACCGGGGAGCTGTTTTTT
CSVWAGVGTGELFF
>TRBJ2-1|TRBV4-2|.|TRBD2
TGTGCCAGCAGCCAAGTCAGCGGACTAGCGGGAGTGAATGAGCAGTTCTTC
CASSQVSGLAGVNEQFF
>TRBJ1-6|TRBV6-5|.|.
TGTGCCAGCAGGGGAGGCACGAGGACCTATAATTCACCCCTCCACTTT
CASRGGTRTYNSPLHF
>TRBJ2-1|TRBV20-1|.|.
TGCAGTGCTAGAGCTCCTGGGAGGCTTGTGAATGAGCAGTTCTTC
CSARAPGRLVNEQFF
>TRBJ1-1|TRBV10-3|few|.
TGTGCCATCAGTGAGCCACCGAGGACTGAAGCTTTCTTT
CAISEPPRTEAFF
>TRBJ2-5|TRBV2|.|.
TGTGCCAGCAGTGAATCGGACCTTGGGGGGACCCAGTACTTC
CASSESDLGGTQYF
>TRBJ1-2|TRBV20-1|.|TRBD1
TGCAGTGCTAGTAGTTACGGGACAGGGGATGGCTACACCTTC
CSASSYGTGDGYTF
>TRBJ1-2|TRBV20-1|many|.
TGCAGTGCTAGAGACAAAACAGGGTTCACCTATGGCTACACCTTC
CSARDKTGFTYGYTF
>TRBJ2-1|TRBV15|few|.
TGTGCCACCAGCCAAAGGGGGACCTACAATGAGCAGTTCTTC
CATSQRGTYNEQFF
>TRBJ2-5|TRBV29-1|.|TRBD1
TGCAGCGTTGAAGAAGGGGGGACAGGGATTTTTGAGACCCAGTACTTC
CSVEEGGTGIFETQYF
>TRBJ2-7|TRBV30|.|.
TGTGCCTGGAGTACTCAGGGGGGGCCCTACGAGCAGTACTTC
CAWSTQGGPYEQYF